This is a list of T cell receptor beta chains from one sample in a study of blood T cell repertoires in COVID-19. Measured with immunoSEQ multiplex PCR; TCRdb has only the in-frame clones, and not every one. The sample carries 500,000 to 600,000 clones, approximately 88% recorded once. Sequencing used peripheral blood. These receptors all come from a woman in her fifties or sixties with COVID-19, enrolled during active disease. Both conserved end residues are part of each CDR3. D genes are given only for firm matches. Where a row states a size, it is once, few, many or the class of an expanded clone; other rows omit it.

TRBV12-3/TRBV12-4	TRBD1	NA	TRBJ2-3	TGTGCCAGTAAACAGGGGGCGGGAGATACGCAGTATTTT	CASKQGAGDTQYF
TRBV14	TRBD1	NA	TRBJ1-1	TGTGCCAGCAGCCTAGACAGACAGGGGGCGTTTGTAGACGCTGAAGCTTTCTTT	CASSLDRQGAFVDAEAFF
TRBV10-3	TRBD1	NA	TRBJ2-3	TGTGCCATCAGCCAGCCGGGACAGGGGGCCTCAGATACGCAGTATTTT	CAISQPGQGASDTQYF
TRBV11-2	NA	once	TRBJ1-1	TGTGCCAGCAGCTTAGGGCATCCCCGCACTGAAGCTTTCTTT	CASSLGHPRTEAFF
TRBV27	NA	NA	TRBJ2-2	TGTGCCAGCAGTTACAGGGAGAACACCGGGGAGCTGTTTTTT	CASSYRENTGELFF
TRBV21-1	NA	once	TRBJ2-3	TGTGCCAGCAGTCATCAGGGCACCACCTCCAAGGATACGCAGTATTTT	CASSHQGTTSKDTQYF
TRBV2	TRBD1	NA	TRBJ1-4	TGTGCCAGCAGAGACCCCGGGACAGCTTTGGAAAAACTGTTTTTT	CASRDPGTALEKLFF
TRBV30	TRBD1	NA	TRBJ1-1	TGTGCCGGGACAGGGGGGAACACTGAAGCTTTCTTT	CAGTGGNTEAFF
TRBV10-3	TRBD2	NA	TRBJ2-1	TGTGCCATCCGTAGCGGGGGGGCGAATGAGCAGTTCTTC	CAIRSGGANEQFF
TRBV11-2	TRBD1	few	TRBJ1-2	TGTGCCAGCAGCCCCTTCGGACAGGGGGTCGCTGGCTACACCTTC	CASSPFGQGVAGYTF
TRBV5-1	NA	NA	TRBJ1-2	TGCGCCAGCAGCTTCGGCAGGGGAAACTATGGCTACACCTTC	CASSFGRGNYGYTF
TRBV19	NA	NA	TRBJ2-7	TGTGCCAGTAGTAGCCAGGGAACCTCCTACGAGCAGTACTTC	CASSSQGTSYEQYF
TRBV30	NA	NA	TRBJ2-2	TGTGCCTGGAGTGTATCGGTGGAGCTGTTTTTT	CAWSVSVELFF
TRBV27	NA	NA	TRBJ2-7	TGTGCCAGCAGTCCTCTAGGAGAACAACTTTCCTACGAGCAGTACTTC	CASSPLGEQLSYEQYF
TRBV29-1	TRBD1	NA	TRBJ1-1	TGCAGCGGGGACAGGGTGGACACTGAAGCTTTCTTT	CSGDRVDTEAFF
TRBV5-5	NA	few	TRBJ1-2	TGTGCCAGCAGCCTCGACAGTCCCGGAGGGTATGGCTACACCTTC	CASSLDSPGGYGYTF
TRBV5-4	NA	once	TRBJ1-6	TGTGCCAGCGAGAAAGGGGATAATTCACCCCTCCACTTT	CASEKGDNSPLHF